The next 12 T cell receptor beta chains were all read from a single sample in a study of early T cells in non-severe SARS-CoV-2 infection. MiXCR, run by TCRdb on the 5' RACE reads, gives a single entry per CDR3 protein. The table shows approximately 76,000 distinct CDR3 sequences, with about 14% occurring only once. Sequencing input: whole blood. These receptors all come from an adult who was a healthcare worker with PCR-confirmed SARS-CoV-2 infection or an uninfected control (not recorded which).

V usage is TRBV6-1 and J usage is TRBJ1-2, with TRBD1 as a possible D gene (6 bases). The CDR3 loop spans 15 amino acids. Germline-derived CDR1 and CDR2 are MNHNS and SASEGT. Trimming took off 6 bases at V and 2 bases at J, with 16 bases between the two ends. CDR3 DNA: TGTGCCAGCAGGATAGCCGGGACACACAACTATGGCTACACCTTC. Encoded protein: CASRIAGTHNYGYTF.

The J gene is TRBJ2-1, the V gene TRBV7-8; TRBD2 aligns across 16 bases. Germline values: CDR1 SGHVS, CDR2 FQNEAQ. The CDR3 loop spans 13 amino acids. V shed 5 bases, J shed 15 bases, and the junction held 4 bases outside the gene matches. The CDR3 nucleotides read TGTGCCAGCAGCGGGACTAGCGGGGGGGTCCCGTTCTTC. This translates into CASSGTSGGVPFF.

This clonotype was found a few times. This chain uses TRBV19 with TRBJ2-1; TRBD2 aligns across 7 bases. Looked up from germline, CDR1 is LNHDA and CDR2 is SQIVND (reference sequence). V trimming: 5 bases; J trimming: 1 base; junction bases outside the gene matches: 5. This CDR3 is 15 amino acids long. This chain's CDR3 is CASSSFSGSYNEQFF. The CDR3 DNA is TGTGCCAGTAGTTCCTTTAGCGGGTCCTACAATGAGCAGTTCTTC. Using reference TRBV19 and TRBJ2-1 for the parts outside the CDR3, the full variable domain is DGGITQSPKYLFRKEGQNVTLSCEQNLNHDAMYWYRQDPGQGLRLIYYSQIVNDFQKGDIAEGYSVSREKKESFPLTVTSAQKNPTAFYLCASSSFSGSYNEQFFGPGTRLTVL.

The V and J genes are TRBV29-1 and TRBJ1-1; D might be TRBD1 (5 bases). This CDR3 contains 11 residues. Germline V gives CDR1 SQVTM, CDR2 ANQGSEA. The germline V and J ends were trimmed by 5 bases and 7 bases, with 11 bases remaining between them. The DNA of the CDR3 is TGCAGCGTTTGGGGGAACGGTGAAGCTTTCTTT. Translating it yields CSVWGNGEAFF.

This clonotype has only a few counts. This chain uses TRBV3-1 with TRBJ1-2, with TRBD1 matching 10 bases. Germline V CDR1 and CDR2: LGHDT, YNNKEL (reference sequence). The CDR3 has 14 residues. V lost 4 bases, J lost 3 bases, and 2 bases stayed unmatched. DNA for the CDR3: TGTGCCAGCAGCCCCGGGACAGGGGACTATGGCTACACCTTC. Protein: CASSPGTGDYGYTF.

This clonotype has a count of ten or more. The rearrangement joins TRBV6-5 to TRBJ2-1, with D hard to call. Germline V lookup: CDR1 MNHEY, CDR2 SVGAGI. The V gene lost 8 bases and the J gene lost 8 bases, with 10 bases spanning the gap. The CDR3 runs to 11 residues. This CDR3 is CASRTLDEQFF. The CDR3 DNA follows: TGTGCCAGCCGAACCTTGGATGAGCAGTTCTTC.

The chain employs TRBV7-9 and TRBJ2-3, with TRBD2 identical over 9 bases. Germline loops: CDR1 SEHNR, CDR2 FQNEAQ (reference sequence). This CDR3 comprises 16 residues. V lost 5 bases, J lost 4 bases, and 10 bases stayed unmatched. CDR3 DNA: TGTGCCAGCAGCATCAATAGCGGGAGTCGGGCAGATACGCAGTATTTT. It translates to CASSINSGSRADTQYF.

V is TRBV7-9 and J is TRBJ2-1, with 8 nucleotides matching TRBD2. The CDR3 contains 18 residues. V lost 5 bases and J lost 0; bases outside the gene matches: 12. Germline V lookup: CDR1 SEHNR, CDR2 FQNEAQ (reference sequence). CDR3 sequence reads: CASSPDTIAGLSYNEQFF. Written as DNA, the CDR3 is TGTGCCAGCAGCCCCGACACTATAGCGGGACTCTCCTACAATGAGCAGTTCTTC.

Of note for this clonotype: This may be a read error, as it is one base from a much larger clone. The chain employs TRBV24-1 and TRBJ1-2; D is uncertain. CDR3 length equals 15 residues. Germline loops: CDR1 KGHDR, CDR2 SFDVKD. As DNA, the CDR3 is TGTGCCACCGGTGAAACGGGTGGACCTAACTATGGCTACACCTTC. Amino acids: CATGETGGPNYGYTF.

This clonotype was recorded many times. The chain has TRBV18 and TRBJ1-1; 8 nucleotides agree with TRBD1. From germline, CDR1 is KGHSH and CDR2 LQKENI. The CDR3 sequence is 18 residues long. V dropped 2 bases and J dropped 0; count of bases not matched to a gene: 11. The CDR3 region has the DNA TGTGCCAGCTCACCAATTGAGGGACAGGTCAGCATGAACACTGAAGCTTTCTTT. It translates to CASSPIEGQVSMNTEAFF.

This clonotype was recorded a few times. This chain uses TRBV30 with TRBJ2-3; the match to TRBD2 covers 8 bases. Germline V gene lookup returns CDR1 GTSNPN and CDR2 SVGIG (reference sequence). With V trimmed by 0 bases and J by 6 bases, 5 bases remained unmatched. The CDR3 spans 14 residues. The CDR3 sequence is CAWSVAGGGDTQYF. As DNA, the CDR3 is TGTGCCTGGAGTGTTGCGGGAGGAGGGGATACGCAGTATTTT.

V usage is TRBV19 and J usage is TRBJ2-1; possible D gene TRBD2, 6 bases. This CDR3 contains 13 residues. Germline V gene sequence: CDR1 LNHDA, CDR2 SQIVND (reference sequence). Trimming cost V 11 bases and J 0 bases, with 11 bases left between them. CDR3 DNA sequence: TGTGCCTCCGGACTAAGCTCCTACAATGAGCAGTTCTTC. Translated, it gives CASGLSSYNEQFF. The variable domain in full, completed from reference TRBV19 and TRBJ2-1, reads DGGITQSPKYLFRKEGQNVTLSCEQNLNHDAMYWYRQDPGQGLRLIYYSQIVNDFQKGDIAEGYSVSREKKESFPLTVTSAQKNPTAFYLCASGLSSYNEQFFGPGTRLTVL.